This T cell receptor beta chain was retrieved from a study of T cell responses to AZD1222 COVID-19 vaccine. At the level of the study: Recipients boosted at about 4 weeks or about 12 weeks are pooled.

Trimming cost V 4 bases and J 0 bases, with 9 bases left between them. CDR1 KGHDR and CDR2 SFDVKD come from the germline V gene. There are 16 residues in the CDR3. Produced via immunoSEQ multiplex PCR; TCRdb's table is partial and in-frame only. This sample carries some 110,000 clones, about 88% of them seen once, and the ten largest clones take roughly 9.2%. This specimen consisted of peripheral blood, obtained on day 0 of AZD1222 vaccination. This clonotype was sampled from an adult in good health. The rearrangement links TRBV24-1 to TRBJ2-6; D remains ambiguous. The DNA of the CDR3 is TGTGCCACCAGTGACCCTATTGGCTCTGGGGCCAACGTCCTGACTTTC. This sequence encodes CATSDPIGSGANVLTF.